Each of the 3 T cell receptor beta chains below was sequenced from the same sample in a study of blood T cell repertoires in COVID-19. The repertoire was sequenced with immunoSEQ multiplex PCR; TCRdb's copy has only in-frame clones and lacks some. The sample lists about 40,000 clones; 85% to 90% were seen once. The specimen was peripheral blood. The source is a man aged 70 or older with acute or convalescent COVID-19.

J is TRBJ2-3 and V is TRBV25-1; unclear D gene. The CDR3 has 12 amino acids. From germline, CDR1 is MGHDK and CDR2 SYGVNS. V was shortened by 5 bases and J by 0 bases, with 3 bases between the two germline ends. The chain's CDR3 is CASSLSTDTQYF. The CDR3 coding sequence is TGTGCCAGCAGTCTTAGCACAGATACGCAGTATTTT. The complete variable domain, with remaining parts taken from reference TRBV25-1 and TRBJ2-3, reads EADIYQTPRYLVIGTGKKITLECSQTMGHDKMYWYQQDPGMELHLIHYSYGVNSTEKGDLSSESTVSRIRTEHFPLTLESARPSHTSQYLCASSLSTDTQYFGPGTRLTVL.

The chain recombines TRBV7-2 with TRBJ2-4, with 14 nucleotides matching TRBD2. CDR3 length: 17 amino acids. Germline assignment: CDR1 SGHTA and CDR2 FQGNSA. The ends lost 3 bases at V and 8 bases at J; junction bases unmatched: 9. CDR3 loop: CASSLGRLAGGTDIQYF. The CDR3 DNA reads TGTGCCAGCAGCTTGGGCAGACTAGCGGGAGGGACGGACATTCAGTACTTC.

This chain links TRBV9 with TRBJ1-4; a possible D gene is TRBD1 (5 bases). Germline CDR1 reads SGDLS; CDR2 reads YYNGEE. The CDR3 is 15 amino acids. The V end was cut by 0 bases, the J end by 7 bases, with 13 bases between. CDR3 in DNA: TGTGCCAGCAGCGTAGCACCCCAGGGTAGTGAAAAACTGTTTTTT. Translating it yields CASSVAPQGSEKLFF.